The clone carrying this TCR beta chain was seen once. The CDR3 length is 14 residues. Germline V CDR1 and CDR2: MNHEY, SVGAGI. V shed 1 base and J shed 5 bases, with 12 bases lying between them. This entry is derived from a study of cytomegalovirus exposure and HLA in healthy donors. The primer mix had 60 Vbeta and 13 Jbeta primers. Using immunoSEQ multiplex PCR, the repertoire was profiled, and TCRdb retains in-frame clones only, with some absent. The data contain approximately 140,000 clones, approximately 82% of them seen just once; the ten biggest clones take up 2% to 3%. Sequencing was done on a sample of PBMCs. V is TRBV6-5 and J is TRBJ2-7, with a weak D call TRBD2 (6 bases). The source of this sequence is a man aged 50-60 years in good health and CMV-seronegative. CDR3 nucleotides: TGTGCCAGCAGTTACTTCGGGGGTCCCAACGAGCAGTACTTC. Translated: CASSYFGGPNEQYF.